The sequence of this T cell receptor beta chain was determined in a study of T-cell memory formation after mild COVID-19. The wider study: In these data, TCR clusters were largely donor specific.

Trimming cost V 9 bases and J 7 bases, with 18 bases left between them. The CDR3 is 13 residues long. The 5'RACE method, run with constant-segment primers, produced TCR alpha and TCR beta cDNA libraries (carrying sample barcodes and UMIs). TCRdb re-called the 5' RACE reads with MiXCR, one entry per CDR3 protein. The table records 250,000 to 350,000 distinct CDR3 sequences, around a sixth of them present only once. This clonotype has only a few counts. Its cognate antigen is unknown. Broader study findings: Clones that got smaller from day 15 to 85 had even CD4/CD8, while clones growing later tipped toward CD4+. Clones that contracted clustered mainly in CM and EM if CD4+ and in EMRA if CD8+.

This clonotype was sampled from a man younger than 35 who had mild COVID-19 (a few samples of this study predate the infection). Cell type and time point are not known. The sample was PBMCs or a T cell subset sorted from them (not recorded which). The rearrangement links TRBV12-3 or TRBV12-4 to TRBJ1-2; possibly TRBD1 for D (6 bases). CDR3 in amino acids: CASSPGQGPGYTF. The CDR3 DNA sequence: TGTGCCAGTTCCCCCGGGCAGGGGCCTGGCTACACCTTC.